The next 14 T cell receptor beta chains were all read from a single sample in a study of control samples from healthy donors and cancer patients (dated by TCRdb to 2020 to 2021). The library was made by the immunoSEQ multiplex PCR assay. Drawn from immuneACCESS, this table holds only the in-frame rearrangements with V and J called that TCRdb kept. Clones are partly lost; checked studies trace under half to an unresolved V gene and leave the rest unexplained. The sample table contains around 100,000 clones; only one count was recorded for roughly 91% of them. The ten largest clones capture about a fifth of the sample. Sample: PBMCs. The receptors were gathered from a man aged 55-75 years with lung cancer.

The V and J genes are TRBV29-1 and TRBJ2-5, with D possibly matching TRBD1 (5 bases). Germline CDR1 SQVTM, CDR2 ANQGSEA. Between the trimmed V and J ends, which lost 6 bases and 2 bases, there was a span of 13 bases. This CDR3 has 13 amino acids. The CDR3 loop is CSVHTGSQETQYF. DNA of the CDR3: TGCAGCGTCCATACAGGCTCTCAAGAGACCCAGTACTTC.

The chain is built from TRBV18 and TRBJ2-1; TRBD2 might be the D (5 bases). The CDR3 totals 13 residues. The germline CDR1 and CDR2 sequences are KGHSH and LQKENI. Deletions cut 4 bases from V and 8 bases from J, with 12 bases between. This CDR3 reads CASSRASFHEQFF. In DNA, the CDR3 is TGTGCCAGCTCACGTGCTAGCTTCCATGAGCAGTTCTTC.

The chain recombines TRBV10-1 with TRBJ2-5; TRBD2 matches 8 bases. Germline V lookup: CDR1 WNHNN, CDR2 SYGVQD (reference sequence). This CDR3 has 20 residues. The trim removed 0 bases at V and 3 bases at J, leaving 18 bases unmatched. CDR3 DNA: TGCGCCAGCAGTGAGTCCGAGCGGGGGAGGATATCCGATCGCGAAGAGACCCAGTACTTC. Translating gives CASSESERGRISDREETQYF.

The chain couples TRBV10-2 to TRBJ2-1, with TRBD2 matching 8 bases. The germline CDR1 and CDR2 sequences are WSHSY and SAAADI. The CDR3 runs 16 residues. V lost 0 bases to trimming and J lost 4 bases; unmatched junction nucleotides: 5. CDR3 coding DNA: TGCGCCAGCAGTGAGTCGACACTAGCGGATTACAATGAGCAGTTCTTC. Translated, it gives CASSESTLADYNEQFF.

The chain carries TRBV6-6 and TRBJ2-5; 7 bases fit TRBD1. J was trimmed by 1 base and V by 7 bases; bases with no gene match: 6. Germline loops: CDR1 MNHNY, CDR2 SVGAGI (reference sequence). The CDR3 has 14 residues. The CDR3 region has the DNA TGTGCCAGCATGAAGGGGACAGTCCAAGAGACCCAGTACTTC. The encoded protein is CASMKGTVQETQYF.

The chain carries TRBV5-1 and TRBJ2-1; 11 bases line up with TRBD2. Germline CDR1 and CDR2: SGHRS and YFSETQ. Trimming at V came to 6 bases and at J to 8 bases, leaving 10 bases not matched to a gene. The CDR3 runs 15 residues. CDR3 amino acids: CASNPTGTSGYEQFF. In DNA, the CDR3 is TGCGCCAGCAACCCGACCGGGACTAGCGGATATGAGCAGTTCTTC.

This chain joins TRBV12-3 or TRBV12-4 and TRBJ1-2; D not certain. This CDR3 has 12 amino acids. Trimming removed 7 bases at V and 14 bases at J, with 20 bases between. DNA of the CDR3: TGTGCCAGCACCTTCGACTTGACGGGCAGGACCTTC. Amino acids: CASTFDLTGRTF.

This clone was counted a single time. The chain combines TRBV2 with TRBJ2-7; weak D call: TRBD1 (5 bases). The CDR3 is 14 residues long. Trimming removed 0 bases from V and 2 bases from J, with 8 bases in between. Per germline, CDR1 SNHLY and CDR2 FYNNEI. Here the CDR3 DNA reads TGTGCCAGCAGTGAAGCGGCAGGGACCTACGAGCAGTACGTC. Translating gives CASSEAAGTYEQYV.

CDR3 sequence: CASSIDRGSGNTIYF. The CDR3 DNA reads as TGCGCCAGCAGCATAGACAGGGGCTCTGGAAACACCATATATTTT. The chain recombines TRBV5-1 with TRBJ1-3; 8 positions match TRBD1. V shed 4 bases and J 0 bases; nucleotides not matched to a gene: 3. The length of the CDR3 is 15 residues. CDR1 is SGHRS and CDR2 is YFSETQ in the germline V gene.

The rearrangement uses TRBV11-2 and TRBJ2-7; 8 bases match TRBD2. Germline CDR1 is SGHAT and CDR2 is FQNNGV. This CDR3 comprises 13 residues. The J segment lost 3 bases and the V segment lost 3 bases, leaving 1 base of the junction unmatched. CDR3 nucleotides: TGTGCCAGCAGCTTTGGGACTAGCTACGAGCAGTACTTC. Protein: CASSFGTSYEQYF.

This clone was recorded once. The rearrangement uses TRBV3-1 (or the pseudogene TRBV3-2) and TRBJ1-6; D perhaps matches TRBD1 (6 bases). Trimming removed 4 bases at V and 5 bases at J, with 15 bases between. Germline CDR1 reads LGHDT; CDR2 reads YNNKEL (reference sequence). There are 16 residues in the CDR3. The CDR3 DNA reads TGTGCCAGCAGCCCGACAGGTCGTAGGGATAATTCACCCCTCCACTTT. This sequence encodes CASSPTGRRDNSPLHF.

The chain has TRBV5-1 and TRBJ1-4; D unresolved. Looked up from germline, CDR1 is SGHRS and CDR2 is YFSETQ. This CDR3 is built from 13 residues. V lost 7 bases, J lost 3 bases, and 10 bases lay in between. CDR3 in amino acids: CASASGANEKLFF. CDR3 nucleotide sequence: TGCGCCAGCGCATCGGGCGCTAATGAAAAACTGTTTTTT. Full variable domain (missing parts from reference TRBV5-1 and TRBJ1-4): KAGVTQTPRYLIKTRGQQVTLSCSPISGHRSVSWYQQTPGQGLQFLFEYFSETQRNKGNFPGRFSGRQFSNSRSEMNVSTLELGDSALYLCASASGANEKLFFGSGTQLSVL.

This clone was found once. The chain combines TRBV6-6 with TRBJ1-1; D unresolved. Trimming removed 5 bases at V and 1 base at J, with 8 bases between. The CDR3 has 13 residues. In germline, CDR1 is MNHNY, CDR2 SVGAGI (reference sequence). DNA for the CDR3: TGTGCCAGCAGTCCATCAGGGAACACTGAAGCTTTCTTT. Translation: CASSPSGNTEAFF.

The J gene is TRBJ2-3, the V gene TRBV10-3; D is undetermined. Looked up from germline, CDR1 is ENHRY and CDR2 is SYGVKD. The CDR3 totals 12 residues. The V gene lost 6 bases and the J gene lost 0 bases, with 4 bases spanning the gap. The CDR3 nucleotides are TGTGCCATCAGCGCAAGCACAGATACGCAGTATTTT. Translating it yields CAISASTDTQYF.